The table lists the clone carrying this T cell receptor beta chain with many counts. The antigen is unknown. The data derive from a study of T cells after yellow fever vaccination. The CDR3 covers 14 residues. V dropped 5 bases and J dropped 7 bases, with 14 bases sitting between them. Germline CDR1 SGHVS, CDR2 FNYEAQ. Generation of TCR cDNA used 5'RACE template switching (which added a universal primer site and UMIs). Using its own MiXCR run on the 5' RACE reads, TCRdb lists one record per CDR3 protein. This sample has under 80,000 distinct CDR3 sequences, with approximately 8% found just once. Study findings and constraints: Abundant bulk-derived clonotypes could contaminate FACS-sorted repertoires. Clones from primary vaccination mostly reappeared after the booster (96% CD4, around 90% CD8).

The TCR was taken from a young man who received the YFV17D yellow fever vaccine. V gene TRBV7-6 combines with J gene TRBJ2-2; the D is unclear. The input for sequencing was CD8+ T cells sorted from PBMCs, taken 15 days after the yellow fever booster vaccination. CDR3 coding DNA: TGTGCCAGCAGCCCCGAGCCCCCGGACGGGGAGCTGTTTTTT. Translation gives CASSPEPPDGELFF.